The TCR beta chain described here comes from a study of blood T cells in healthy people across ages. Whole-study findings and limits: Changes in expanded clonotypes were possibly confounded, as the CMV status of donors was unknown. Underestimates were what the diversity estimates from one million T cells were considered to be.

This clonotype was observed a handful of times. Its antigen is still unknown. Primed by a sample-barcoded 5' primer and a J-beta primer mix, a second PCR proceeded for roughly 7 to 11 cycles. The template-switch adaptor was a 5' adaptor with 12 random nucleotides. It tagged each cDNA molecule. Each sample yielded at least 2.5 million CDR3-containing paired-end reads. TCRdb re-called the 5' RACE reads through MiXCR, storing one row per CDR3 protein. In the table there are hundreds of thousands of distinct CDR3 sequences, 20% to 25% of which are singletons. V lost 1 base, J lost 8 bases, and 12 bases lay in between. Germline lookup yields CDR1 MGHRA and CDR2 YSYEKL. The CDR3 contains 14 residues. These data were also reused for a study on T cells of mothers and their children.

V gene TRBV4-1 combines with J gene TRBJ2-1; D unclear. The receptor was isolated from a boy younger than 18 in good health. Sequenced material: blood. This CDR3 reads CASSQAPGSDEQFF. CDR3 DNA sequence: TGCGCCAGCAGCCAAGCGCCCGGATCGGATGAGCAGTTCTTC.